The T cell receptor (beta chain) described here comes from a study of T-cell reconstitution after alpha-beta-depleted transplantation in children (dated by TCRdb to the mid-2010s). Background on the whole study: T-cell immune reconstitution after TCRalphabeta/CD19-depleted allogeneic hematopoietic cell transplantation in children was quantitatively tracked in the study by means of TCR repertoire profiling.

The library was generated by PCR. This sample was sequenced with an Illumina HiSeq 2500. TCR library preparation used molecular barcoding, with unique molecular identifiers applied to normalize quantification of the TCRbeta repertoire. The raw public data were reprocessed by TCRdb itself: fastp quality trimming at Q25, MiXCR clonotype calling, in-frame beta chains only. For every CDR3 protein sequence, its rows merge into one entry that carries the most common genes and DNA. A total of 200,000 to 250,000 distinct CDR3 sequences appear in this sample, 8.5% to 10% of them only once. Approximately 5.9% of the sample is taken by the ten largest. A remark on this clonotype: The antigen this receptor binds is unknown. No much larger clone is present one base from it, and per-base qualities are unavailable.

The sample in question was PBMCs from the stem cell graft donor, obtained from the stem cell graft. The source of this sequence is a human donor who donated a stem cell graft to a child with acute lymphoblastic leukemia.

The bases read TGTGCCAGCAGCGCCCGACTAGAATGGGACTCCTACGAGCAGTACTTC. This translates into CASSARLEWDSYEQYF. The chain is made from TRBV13 and TRBJ2-7, and the D gene may be TRBD2, 6 bases matching. From cysteine to phenylalanine, the CDR3 is 16 amino acids long. Only the CDR3 part of the read is kept: 48 bases, read in frame from the first base. Trimming takes 5 bases from V and 0 bases from J, and the germline ends sit 17 bases apart. The germline V gene (reference sequence) gives CDR1 as PRHDT and CDR2 as FYEKMQ.